This T cell receptor beta chain was sequenced for a study of long-term antiretroviral therapy in people with HIV. Study-wide results and limits: Clones that expanded before ART (that is, prior to treatment) dominated the repertoire at all time points. Once patients were on ART, diversity went higher but still fell short of transplant donor controls.

About this clone: Its specificity is not known.

Every one of the participants with HIV received treatment in the United States. CDR1 and CDR2 (germline): MNHEY, SMNVEV (reference sequence). Trimming at V came to 4 bases and at J to 3 bases, leaving 5 bases not matched to a gene. This CDR3 is built from 15 residues. Survey-level immunoSEQ v3.0 assays were run. The assay was immunoSEQ multiplex PCR, and TCRdb's table has in-frame clones only and misses some. The sample has 20,000 to 30,000 clones; 70% to 85% are singletons. Specimen: unsorted PBMCs, collected 1.2 years after starting antiretroviral therapy. The chain couples TRBV27 to TRBJ1-5; 8 bases agree with TRBD1. This TCR was recovered from a woman in her thirties or forties with HIV. The CDR3: CASSSGTGFNQPQHF. The CDR3 DNA reads as TGTGCCAGCAGTTCGGGGACAGGTTTCAATCAGCCCCAGCATTTT.